This is a list of T cell receptor beta chains from one sample in a study of shared clonotypes between healthy human individuals. Here immunoSEQ multiplex PCR was the method, and the copy in TCRdb shows in-frame clones only, minus some. This sample has some 500,000 clones, with about 96% found just once. Sequencing input: naive CD4+ T cells sorted from blood. The receptors were sampled from a woman aged 25 to 39 in good health. The CDR3 runs from the conserved cysteine through the conserved F or W. The D gene is left open where the match is weak. Clone size is shown for a subset of rows, as once, few, many or a class of expanded clone.

TRBD2	TRBV7-9	TRBJ2-7	NA	CASSLGLAGALSYEQYF	TGTGCCAGCAGCTTAGGACTAGCGGGAGCCCTCTCCTACGAGCAGTACTTC
TRBD1	TRBV2	TRBJ1-3	NA	CASSGQGASGNTIYF	TGTGCCAGCAGTGGACAGGGGGCGTCCGGAAACACCATATATTTT
NA	TRBV28	TRBJ2-6	NA	CASWRDGANVLTF	TGTGCCAGCTGGAGGGATGGGGCCAACGTCCTGACTTTC
TRBD2	TRBV11-1	TRBJ2-3	NA	CASSFLAGSTDTQYF	TGTGCCAGCAGCTTTCTAGCGGGTAGCACAGATACGCAGTATTTT
NA	TRBV6-4	TRBJ2-6	NA	CASSDSGANVLTF	TGTGCCAGCAGTGACTCTGGGGCCAACGTCCTGACTTTC
NA	TRBV7-2	TRBJ1-2	NA	CASTDPGINYGYTF	TGTGCCAGCACCGACCCAGGGATTAACTATGGCTACACCTTC
NA	TRBV4-2	TRBJ1-5	NA	CASSQTSWGTSNQPQHF	TGTGCCAGCAGCCAAACTAGTTGGGGGACGAGCAATCAGCCCCAGCATTTT
NA	TRBV15	TRBJ2-2	NA	CATSRLKTGELFF	TGTGCCACCAGCAGACTCAAAACCGGGGAGCTGTTTTTT
NA	TRBV19	TRBJ2-4	NA	CASSQRRGGTKNIQYF	TGTGCCAGTAGCCAAAGACGGGGAGGTACCAAAAACATTCAGTACTTC
NA	TRBV6-4	TRBJ1-1	NA	CASSDLGHSGVTEAFF	TGTGCCAGCAGTGACTTGGGTCACTCGGGTGTCACTGAAGCTTTCTTT
NA	TRBV21-1	TRBJ2-7	NA	CASSTGQGEQYF	TGTGCCAGCAGCACTGGACAGGGTGAGCAGTACTTC
NA	TRBV6-1	TRBJ2-7	NA	CASSVQSQNYEQYF	TGTGCCAGCAGTGTACAGAGTCAGAACTACGAGCAGTACTTC
TRBD1	TRBV7-8	TRBJ2-1	NA	CASSLSVRDRGNEQFF	TGTGCCAGCAGCTTAAGCGTTAGGGACAGGGGCAATGAGCAGTTCTTC
TRBD1	TRBV19	TRBJ2-1	NA	CASSLYPGQGDEQFF	TGTGCCAGTAGTCTCTACCCGGGACAGGGGGATGAGCAGTTCTTC
TRBD1	TRBV28	TRBJ2-7	NA	CASSFGQGRYEQYF	TGTGCCAGCAGTTTCGGACAGGGGAGATACGAGCAGTACTTC
NA	TRBV25-1	TRBJ2-3	NA	CACRGTESFLTDTQYF	TGTGCCTGCCGCGGGACAGAAAGTTTTCTCACAGATACGCAGTATTTT
NA	TRBV5-1	TRBJ2-7	NA	CASSLGGSAEQYF	TGCGCCAGCAGCTTGGGAGGGTCGGCCGAGCAGTACTTC
NA	TRBV28	TRBJ1-4	NA	CASSGGAWEKLFF	TGTGCCAGCAGTGGGGGAGCGTGGGAAAAACTGTTTTTT
NA	TRBV7-9	TRBJ1-1	NA	CATQSQNTEAFF	TGTGCCACCCAATCCCAGAACACTGAAGCTTTCTTT
NA	TRBV18	TRBJ2-5	NA	CASSPGLGQETQYF	TGTGCCAGCTCACCGGGACTCGGCCAAGAGACCCAGTACTTC
NA	TRBV7-9	TRBJ2-7	NA	CASSPRGSQSSYEQYF	TGTGCCAGCAGCCCACGGGGGAGTCAAAGCTCCTACGAGCAGTACTTC
NA	TRBV19	TRBJ1-5	NA	CASSISVNQPQHF	TGTGCCAGTAGTATTTCTGTTAATCAGCCCCAGCATTTT
NA	TRBV2	TRBJ2-5	NA	CASSLLWGQGETQYF	TGTGCCAGCAGTTTATTATGGGGGCAAGGGGAGACCCAGTACTTC
NA	TRBV19	TRBJ1-1	once	CASSSLLRDTEAFF	TGTGCCAGTAGTTCGCTCCTGAGGGACACTGAAGCTTTCTTT
NA	TRBV15	TRBJ1-1	once	CATSRQPNERRLAFF	TGTGCCACCAGCCGGCAGCCAAACGAGAGAAGGTTGGCTTTCTTT
TRBD1	TRBV10-3	TRBJ2-7	NA	CAISVKGADYEQYF	TGTGCCATCAGTGTCAAGGGGGCGGACTACGAGCAGTACTTC
TRBD2	TRBV5-1	TRBJ2-2	once	CASSLGPAGGNRELFF	TGCGCCAGCAGCTTGGGTCCAGCGGGAGGGAACCGGGAGCTGTTTTTT
NA	TRBV5-1	TRBJ1-5	NA	CASSWDGSNQPQHF	TGCGCCAGCAGCTGGGACGGTAGCAATCAGCCCCAGCATTTT
NA	TRBV5-1	TRBJ2-7	NA	CASRPGQAIYEQYF	TGCGCCAGTCGCCCGGGGCAGGCCATCTACGAGCAGTACTTC
NA	TRBV19	TRBJ1-2	NA	CASSRGSGGYTF	TGTGCCAGTAGTAGGGGGTCAGGCGGCTACACCTTC
NA	TRBV5-1	TRBJ2-5	NA	CASSLVAGGRKETQYF	TGCGCCAGCAGCTTGGTGGCAGGAGGGAGGAAGGAGACCCAGTACTTC
TRBD1	TRBV4-2	TRBJ1-4	NA	CATRGQGDEKLFF	TGTGCCACGAGGGGACAGGGGGATGAAAAACTGTTTTTT
TRBD1	TRBV9	TRBJ1-1	NA	CASSVAGQENTEAFF	TGTGCCAGCAGCGTGGCTGGACAGGAGAACACTGAAGCTTTCTTT
TRBD2	TRBV2	TRBJ2-1	NA	CASSEDGGLAVNEQFF	TGTGCCAGCAGTGAAGATGGGGGACTAGCGGTTAATGAGCAGTTCTTC
TRBD2	TRBV5-1	TRBJ2-7	NA	CASSLREGGGREQYF	TGCGCCAGCAGCCTCCGGGAGGGGGGCGGTCGCGAGCAGTACTTC
TRBD1	TRBV10-2	TRBJ2-7	NA	CASTGTGVSEQYF	TGCGCCAGCACCGGGACAGGGGTGAGCGAGCAGTACTTC
TRBD2	TRBV13	TRBJ2-7	NA	CASSLPGRGPEQYF	TGTGCCAGCAGCTTACCCGGGAGGGGCCCCGAGCAGTACTTC
TRBD1	TRBV28	TRBJ2-7	NA	CASSDWRTGDYEQYF	TGTGCCAGCAGCGATTGGCGGACAGGGGACTACGAGCAGTACTTC
TRBD1	TRBV18	TRBJ1-1	NA	CASSPQDRGVNTEAFF	TGTGCCAGCTCACCACAAGACAGGGGCGTGAACACTGAAGCTTTCTTT
TRBD2	TRBV28	TRBJ2-7	once	CASRLAGLYEQYF	TGTGCCAGCCGACTAGCGGGGCTCTACGAGCAGTACTTC
TRBD1	TRBV30	TRBJ2-7	NA	CAWSFDRVSAEQYF	TGTGCCTGGAGTTTCGACAGGGTCTCCGCCGAGCAGTACTTC
NA	TRBV28	TRBJ2-7	once	CASAWSRGYEQYF	TGTGCCAGCGCGTGGAGCAGGGGCTACGAGCAGTACTTC